The clone carrying this T cell receptor (beta chain) was detected only a few times. Its antigen is not known. Before any sequencing was done, the ViraFEST assay used viral peptide pools to expand antigen-specific CD4+ T cells. Culture proceeded for approximately 9 days, and CD4+ T cells were then isolated. Confirmation by PCR established that the person had SARS-CoV-2 infection between March and December 2020. A half-medium replacement with IL-2 medium was carried out on days 3 and 7. The record originates from a study of vaccination effects on CD4 cells after COVID-19. Whole-study context: Samples came 142 and 148 days after COVID-19 diagnosis, before vaccination. The study, taken as a whole, reports: Post-vaccine spike-reactive clones in convalescents were mainly new vaccine-induced clones. Few convalescent patients and no early post-infection timepoints were included in the study.

The table came from immunoSEQ multiplex PCR; TCRdb's copy has only in-frame clones and leaves some out. The sample has roughly 25,000 clones, 65% to 80% seen once. This CDR3 contains 16 residues. Germline V gene sequence: CDR1 SGHNT, CDR2 YYREEE (reference sequence). Trimming stripped 3 bases from V and 4 bases from J, with 17 bases between. The starting material was CD4+ T cells from PBMCs cultured with HCoV-NL63 spike peptides, obtained before COVID-19 vaccination. The source is a human donor who had a prior SARS-CoV-2 infection. The rearrangement uses TRBV5-4 and TRBJ2-1; either TRBD1 or TRBD2 may fit D (5 bases each). Here the CDR3 reads CASSSAGTATYNEQFF. The CDR3 DNA reads as TGTGCCAGCAGCTCCGCCGGGACGGCCACTTACAATGAGCAGTTCTTC.